Shown below are 6 T cell receptor beta chains from a single sample sequenced in a study of T cells in localized non-small cell lung cancer. Method: immunoSEQ multiplex PCR; TCRdb's copy keeps in-frame clones and lacks some. This sample has some 15,000 clones, with around 91% found just once. This specimen was peripheral blood mononuclear cells, taken before any cancer treatment. The receptor source for this set is a woman between 35 and 75 years old with stage III lung adenocarcinoma.

This rearrangement joins TRBV9 to TRBJ2-2, with 11 nucleotides matching TRBD1. Trimming removed 4 bases from V and 4 bases from J; junction bases left unmatched: 6. The CDR3 has 16 amino acids. Germline CDR1 reads SGDLS; CDR2 reads YYNGEE. CDR3 in amino acids: CASSTRDRGITGELFF. The CDR3 DNA reads TGTGCCAGCAGCACCCGGGACAGGGGGATCACCGGGGAGCTGTTTTTT.

The chain recombines TRBV10-3 with TRBJ1-1; 8 nucleotides match TRBD1. Germline lookup yields CDR1 ENHRY and CDR2 SYGVKD. The CDR3 extends over 14 amino acids. J was trimmed by 5 bases and V by 7 bases; bases with no gene match: 9. In nucleotides, the CDR3 is TGTGCCATCACCGGACAGGGAGTTACGACTGAAGCTTTCTTT. It yields the protein CAITGQGVTTEAFF.

This clone was observed a few times. V is TRBV5-4 and J is TRBJ2-5; D unresolved. V lost 0 bases and J lost 3, with 0 bases in between. The CDR3 loop spans 11 amino acids. Germline-derived CDR1 and CDR2 are SGHNT and YYREEE (reference sequence). CDR3 coding DNA: TGTGCCAGCAGCTTGGAAGAGACCCAGTACTTC. Translated: CASSLEETQYF.

CDR3 DNA sequence: TGTGCCAGCAGCGTTCTGGGACTGTACTACAATGAGCAGTTCTTC. Its protein product is CASSVLGLYYNEQFF. V is TRBV7-2 and J is TRBJ2-1; D is possibly TRBD2 (6 bases). Trimming removed 5 bases from V and 3 bases from J, with 14 bases in between. The CDR3 covers 15 residues. Germline CDR1 is SGHTA and CDR2 is FQGNSA.

J is TRBJ2-2 and V is TRBV4-1, with 9 bases aligning to TRBD1. Losses at the gene ends were 8 bases for V and 5 bases for J; bases not matched to a gene: 6. The length of the CDR3 is 14 residues. Germline assignment: CDR1 MGHRA and CDR2 YSYEKL. The CDR3 DNA reads TGCGCCAGCTGTGGGACAGGGAGAACCGGGGAGCTGTTTTTT. Translated: CASCGTGRTGELFF.

The chain carries TRBV7-8 and TRBJ2-7, with D unclear. Germline values: CDR1 SGHVS, CDR2 FQNEAQ. This CDR3 region has 15 residues. The ends were cut back, 0 bases at V and 9 bases at J, with 18 bases in the middle. DNA for the CDR3: TGTGCCAGCAGCTTAGCCCCGGACGGAGAACGAGGGCAGTACTTC. Protein product: CASSLAPDGERGQYF.